The next 26 T cell receptor beta chains were all read from a single sample in a study of blood T cell repertoires in COVID-19. TCRdb's table, derived via immunoSEQ multiplex PCR, lists solely in-frame clones and lacks some. Of about 230,000 clones in the sample, roughly nine tenths are singletons; the top ten hold 2.5% to 3.5%. The sequenced sample was PBMCs or T cells enriched from blood (not recorded which). The receptors stem from a woman in her forties or fifties in a cohort exposed to, infected with or recovered from COVID-19 (not recorded which).

This sequence joins TRBV6-1 and TRBJ1-2, with 8 positions matching TRBD1. Trimming removed 4 bases from V and 0 bases from J; junction bases left unmatched: 10. The germline V gene has CDR1 MNHNS and CDR2 SASEGT. The CDR3 spans 17 residues. CDR3 nucleotides: TGTGCCAGCAGTGGACAGGGGCTGCTGGTTACTAACTATGGCTACACCTTC. It yields the protein CASSGQGLLVTNYGYTF.

V is TRBV10-3 and J is TRBJ2-7, with TRBD1 matching over 9 bases. Losses at the gene ends were 3 bases for V and 0 bases for J; bases not matched to a gene: 6. There are 16 residues in the CDR3. Germline loops: CDR1 ENHRY, CDR2 SYGVKD. This CDR3 is CAISDPTGGASYEQYF. DNA of the CDR3: TGTGCCATCAGTGACCCAACAGGGGGCGCCTCCTACGAGCAGTACTTC.

To note about this clone: The junction departs from germline at one end; a sequencing error may be responsible. This sequence joins TRBV29-1 and TRBJ1-1, with a weak D call TRBD1 (5 bases). Germline-derived CDR1 and CDR2 are SQVTM and ANQGSEA. This CDR3 has 13 amino acids. CDR3 nucleotides: TGCAGCGTGGAAGGACAAGAGAACACTGAAGCTTTCTTT. This encodes CSVEGQENTEAFF.

The V and J genes are TRBV7-2 and TRBJ2-1, with a possible D match to TRBD1 (5 bases). Germline V gene sequence: CDR1 SGHTA, CDR2 FQGNSA. V shed 7 bases and J shed 11 bases, with 21 bases lying between them. The CDR3 is 14 amino acids. CDR3 sequence: CASTPSPKGFQQFF. CDR3 bases: TGTGCCAGCACCCCCTCACCCAAGGGGTTTCAGCAGTTCTTC.

This clone was recorded only once. As DNA, the CDR3 is TGCAGTGCTAGTTTAGGGGGCGCTAACTATGGCTACACCTTC. Its translation is CSASLGGANYGYTF. This rearrangement joins TRBV20-1 to TRBJ1-2; TRBD1 matches 7 bases. Germline CDR1 DFQATT, CDR2 SNEGSKA (reference sequence). The CDR3 length is 14 residues. V shed 3 bases and J 0 bases; nucleotides not matched to a gene: 4.

This clone occurred a few times. The chain uses TRBV5-5 and TRBJ1-6, with D tentatively TRBD1 (6 bases). The V and J ends lost 1 base and 9 bases respectively, with 11 bases between them. The CDR3 sequence is 14 residues long. CDR1 is SGHKS, CDR2 YYEKEE, per germline (reference sequence). CDR3 protein: CASSLQGLGSPLHF. DNA for the CDR3: TGTGCCAGCAGCTTGCAGGGGCTGGGTTCACCCCTCCACTTT. Drawing the rest from reference TRBV5-5 and TRBJ1-6, the complete variable domain is DAGVTQSPTHLIKTRGQQVTLRCSPISGHKSVSWYQQVLGQGPQFIFQYYEKEERGRGNFPDRFSARQFPNYSSELNVNALLLGDSALYLCASSLQGLGSPLHFGNGTRLTVT.

The V call is TRBV7-2, the J call TRBJ1-2; D possibly corresponds to TRBD1 (5 bases). This CDR3 is built from 14 residues. The ends were cut back, 1 base at V and 4 bases at J, with 10 bases in the middle. Germline V gene data show CDR1 as SGHTA and CDR2 as FQGNSA. The CDR3: CASSLGGRRYGYTF. CDR3 nucleotide sequence: TGTGCCAGCAGCTTAGGGGGCAGGCGCTATGGCTACACCTTC. The whole variable domain, remainder taken from reference TRBV7-2 and TRBJ1-2, is GAGVSQSPSNKVTEKGKDVELRCDPISGHTALYWYRQSLGQGLEFLIYFQGNSAPDKSGLPSDRFSAERTGGSVSTLTIQRTQQEDSAVYLCASSLGGRRYGYTFGSGTRLTVV.

This clone has just one count. The V gene is TRBV5-1, the J gene TRBJ2-1; D may be TRBD1 (5 bases). The CDR3 is made up of 15 amino acids. Between the trimmed V and J ends, which lost 0 bases and 4 bases, there was a span of 11 bases. Per the germline V gene, CDR1 is SGHRS and CDR2 is YFSETQ. This chain's CDR3 is CASSLGTNQYNEQFF. CDR3 nucleotides: TGCGCCAGCAGCTTGGGGACAAACCAATACAATGAGCAGTTCTTC.

DNA for the CDR3: TGTGCCAGCAGCTCACCGCGACCGGGACAGGGACGTTACGAGCAGTACTTC. Translation: CASSSPRPGQGRYEQYF. The V call is TRBV7-8, the J call TRBJ2-7; TRBD1 matches 9 bases. Germline lookup yields CDR1 SGHVS and CDR2 FQNEAQ. The ends lost 4 bases at V and 4 bases at J; junction bases unmatched: 14. This CDR3 comprises 17 residues.

The chain uses TRBV30 and TRBJ1-3, with a weak D call TRBD1 (5 bases). The V end was cut by 5 bases, the J end by 4 bases, with 15 bases between. CDR3 length: 14 amino acids. Germline loops: CDR1 GTSNPN, CDR2 SVGIG (reference sequence). The CDR3 nucleotides are TGTGCCTGGGGGGAAAGGGGTTCAGGAAACACCATATATTTT. Amino acids: CAWGERGSGNTIYF. The full variable domain, completed using reference TRBV30 and TRBJ1-3, is SQTIHQWPATLVQPVGSPLSLECTVEGTSNPNLYWYRQAAGRGLQLLFYSVGIGQISSEVPQNLSASRPQDRQFILSSKKLLLSDSGFYLCAWGERGSGNTIYFGEGSWLTVV.

The genes are TRBV7-9 and TRBJ1-1, with TRBD1 identical over 11 bases. Germline CDR1 reads SEHNR; CDR2 reads FQNEAQ (reference sequence). V lost 5 bases and J lost 5; bases outside the gene matches: 7. CDR3 length equals 15 residues. The CDR3 DNA is TGTGCCAGCAGCCCGAGGACAGGGGGCCGGACTGAAGCTTTCTTT. Amino acids: CASSPRTGGRTEAFF.

Here the CDR3 reads CASSRLSGQGGNEKLFF. CDR3 bases: TGTGCCAGCAGCCGCCTATCAGGACAGGGAGGGAATGAAAAACTGTTTTTT. The chain is built from TRBV7-2 and TRBJ1-4, with 8 bases lining up with TRBD1. The germline V gene has CDR1 SGHTA and CDR2 FQGNSA. CDR3 length: 17 amino acids. Germline trimming cut 5 bases from V and 5 bases from J; bases unmatched to any gene: 13.

The CDR3 region has the DNA TGTGCCAGCAGCTACACAGGGGGTCATGGCTACACCTTC. Amino acids: CASSYTGGHGYTF. This rearrangement joins TRBV11-3 to TRBJ1-2; 8 bases are shared with TRBD1. Germline V gene data show CDR1 as SGHNT and CDR2 as YENEEA. The CDR3 loop spans 13 amino acids. V lost 4 bases, J lost 6 bases, and 4 bases stayed unmatched.

This clone showed up just once. The chain links TRBV7-2 to TRBJ2-3; D gene uncertain. The CDR3 contains 15 residues. The V end was cut by 1 base, the J end by 4 bases, with 12 bases between. CDR1 and CDR2 from the germline V gene are SGHTA and FQGNSA. The CDR3 region has the DNA TGTGCCAGCAGCTTAGGTCGCCTATACGCAGATACGCAGTATTTT. Protein product: CASSLGRLYADTQYF.

This chain connects TRBV4-2 to TRBJ2-1; 15 nucleotides agree with TRBD2. V was clipped by 4 bases and J by 5 bases; unmatched bases: 9. Germline CDR1 LGHNA, CDR2 YNFKEQ. This CDR3 is built from 18 residues. The CDR3 sequence: CASSPRAGLAGGNNEQFF. CDR3 sequence (DNA): TGTGCCAGCAGCCCCCGTGCGGGACTAGCGGGGGGTAACAATGAGCAGTTCTTC.

In nucleotides, the CDR3 is TGTGCCAGCACAAATAACTATGGCTACACCTTC. It specifies CASTNNYGYTF. The genes are TRBV28 and TRBJ1-2; D uncertain. Trimming took 7 bases from V and 1 from J, leaving 4 bases between them. The germline gives CDR1 MDHEN, CDR2 SYDVKM. The CDR3 is 11 residues long.

This clone was detected once. The chain employs TRBV28 and TRBJ2-3; maybe TRBD2 (6 bases). Germline loops: CDR1 MDHEN, CDR2 SYDVKM. CDR3 length equals 13 residues. The V end lost 6 bases, the J end lost 5 bases, and 12 bases lay between the germline ends. The CDR3 sequence: CASSLGGVDTQYF. In nucleotides, the CDR3 is TGTGCCAGCAGCCTAGGAGGGGTAGATACGCAGTATTTT.

The chain employs TRBV10-3 and TRBJ1-1; unclear D gene. Trimming shortened V by 3 bases and J by 1 base, and 6 bases separated the two germline ends. There are 13 residues in the CDR3. Germline CDR1 and CDR2: ENHRY and SYGVKD. Written as DNA, the CDR3 is TGTGCCATCAGTGAATTACAGAACACTGAAGCTTTCTTT. Amino acid sequence: CAISELQNTEAFF.

The chain links TRBV29-1 to TRBJ1-4; D gene unclear. Per germline, CDR1 SQVTM and CDR2 ANQGSEA. The CDR3 runs 12 residues. The germline V and J ends were trimmed by 7 bases and 5 bases, with 11 bases remaining between them. CDR3 coding DNA: TGCAGCGGTAGACATACGAATGAAAAACTGTTTTTT. It specifies CSGRHTNEKLFF.

This chain connects TRBV6-5 to TRBJ2-7, with 8 positions matching TRBD2. The V and J ends lost 9 bases and 8 bases, in that order; junction bases with no gene match: 12. The CDR3 is 13 amino acids. The germline V gene encodes CDR1 MNHEY and CDR2 SVGAGI. In DNA form, the CDR3 reads TGTGCCAGTCGGCCGGGGGGGTCCTATAAGCAGTACTTC. Protein: CASRPGGSYKQYF.

The count of this clone is one. V is TRBV28 and J is TRBJ1-2; 9 nucleotides match TRBD1. The CDR3 loop spans 13 amino acids. J was trimmed by 7 bases and V by 6 bases; bases with no gene match: 6. Germline V gene data show CDR1 as MDHEN and CDR2 as SYDVKM. This CDR3 is CASRNTGGAGYTF. The CDR3 region has the DNA TGTGCCAGCAGAAACACAGGGGGCGCTGGCTACACCTTC.

Concerning this clone itself: Other DNA sequences within the sample encode an identical CDR3. The rearrangement links TRBV9 to TRBJ2-3; possible D gene TRBD1, 5 bases. The CDR3 is made up of 14 amino acids. Germline V gives CDR1 SGDLS, CDR2 YYNGEE. V was trimmed by 0 bases and J by 3 bases, leaving 8 bases between them. This CDR3 reads CASSVEGSTDTQYF. CDR3 nucleotide sequence: TGTGCCAGCAGCGTAGAGGGGTCGACAGATACGCAGTATTTT.

The chain is built from TRBV4-2 and TRBJ1-2; D is possibly TRBD1 (6 bases). Germline V lookup: CDR1 LGHNA, CDR2 YNFKEQ. V was pared by 0 bases and J by 8 bases, with 13 bases between. CDR3 size: 14 residues. The CDR3 DNA is TGTGCCAGCAGCCAAGAAGGTCAGGGGCCGGGCTACACCTTC. Its translation is CASSQEGQGPGYTF.

The chain uses TRBV4-2 and TRBJ2-2; unclear D gene. Germline V gives CDR1 LGHNA, CDR2 YNFKEQ. Trimming took 6 bases from V and 7 from J, leaving 9 bases between them. CDR3 length equals 12 residues. In nucleotides, the CDR3 is TGTGCCAGCAGAAACCTTAGCGGGGAGCTGTTTTTT. This translates into CASRNLSGELFF.

This chain connects TRBV5-4 to TRBJ1-1; TRBD1 matches 7 bases. The CDR3 runs to 14 residues. CDR1 and CDR2 (germline): SGHNT, YYREEE (reference sequence). V gave up 2 bases and J gave up 0 bases; unmatched junction bases: 1. The CDR3 DNA follows: TGTGCCAGCAGCTTACAGGGGATGAACACTGAAGCTTTCTTT. Translating it yields CASSLQGMNTEAFF. The full variable domain, in which reference TRBV5-4 and TRBJ1-1 provide the parts outside the CDR3, is ETGVTQSPTHLIKTRGQQVTLRCSSQSGHNTVSWYQQALGQGPQFIFQYYREEENGRGNFPPRFSGLQFPNYSSELNVNALELDDSALYLCASSLQGMNTEAFFGQGTRLTVV.

V is TRBV4-2 and J is TRBJ2-6, with 16 positions matching TRBD2. The CDR3 contains 21 residues. Germline CDR1 is LGHNA and CDR2 is YNFKEQ. With V trimmed by 0 bases and J by 14 bases, 19 bases remained unmatched. The CDR3 DNA sequence: TGTGCCAGCAGCCAAGATCGAATGGGACTAGCGGGGGGGTCGAGAAATTTCATCCTGACTTTC. Its protein is CASSQDRMGLAGGSRNFILTF.